This T cell receptor (beta chain) was recovered during a study of PD-L1 blockade in urothelial cancer. As for the study in general: When blood samples were assessed, the median T cell count was 141,255. General study results and limits: Stronger expansion of tumor-associated clones in blood at 3 weeks distinguished durable-benefit patients. When pretreatment blood TCR clonality was below the median, it predicted better survival.

The diagnosis in patients was locally advanced or metastatic urothelial carcinoma. The CDR3 contains 12 residues. Trimming shortened V by 6 bases and J by 0 bases, and 5 bases separated the two germline ends. Per the germline V gene, CDR1 is ENHRY and CDR2 is SYGVKD. Clones were sequenced by immunoSEQ multiplex PCR, and TCRdb holds only the in-frame ones, with some missing. The table has more than 45,000 clones, over 75% seen once; the top ten hold approximately 4%. About this clone itself: Its antigen is currently unknown.

The source was PBMCs, collected around atezolizumab (anti-PD-L1) treatment. The V call is TRBV10-3, the J call TRBJ1-1, with a possible D match to TRBD1 (5 bases). The sequence derives from a man in his 70s with urothelial cancer. The CDR3, as DNA: TGTGCCATCAGGACAGTGAACACTGAAGCTTTCTTT. Its translation: CAIRTVNTEAFF.